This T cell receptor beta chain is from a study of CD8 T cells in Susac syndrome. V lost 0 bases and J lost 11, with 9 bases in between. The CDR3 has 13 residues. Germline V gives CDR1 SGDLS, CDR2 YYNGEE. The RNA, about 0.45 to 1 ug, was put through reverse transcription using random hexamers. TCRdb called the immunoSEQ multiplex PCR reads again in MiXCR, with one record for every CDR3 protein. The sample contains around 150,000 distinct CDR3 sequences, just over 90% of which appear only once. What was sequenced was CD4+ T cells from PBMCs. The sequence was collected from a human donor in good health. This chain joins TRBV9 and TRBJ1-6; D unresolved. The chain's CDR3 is CASSVALSPPLHF. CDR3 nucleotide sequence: TGTGCCAGCAGCGTAGCTCTATCCCCACCCCTCCACTTT.